This is a list of T cell receptor beta chains from one sample in a study of blood T cell repertoires in COVID-19. The data were produced by immunoSEQ multiplex PCR, yet TCRdb's version contains in-frame clones alone and is incomplete. Of 150,000 to 200,000 clones listed, roughly 80% are singletons. The sample was peripheral blood. Source of these receptors: a middle-aged man who had recovered from COVID-19. CDR3s include the opening cysteine and the closing phenylalanine or tryptophan. The D gene is left open where the match is weak. Size is omitted from some rows. Given values are once, few, many or a class for expanded clones.

j_gene: TRBJ2-4; d_gene: TRBD1; abundance: NA; len: 15; v_gene: TRBV3-1/TRBV3-2; CDR3nt: TGTGCCAGCAGCCCAGAGTTGGACAGGGTTTTCATTCAGTACTTC; CDR3aa: CASSPELDRVFIQYF
j_gene: TRBJ1-6; d_gene: TRBD1; abundance: NA; len: 18; v_gene: TRBV14; CDR3nt: TGTGCCAGCAGCCAACTCGGATGGCAGGGGGTCTATAATTCACCCCTCCACTTT; CDR3aa: CASSQLGWQGVYNSPLHF
j_gene: TRBJ1-6; d_gene: TRBD1; abundance: few; len: 15; v_gene: TRBV18; CDR3nt: TGTGCCAGCTCACGAAAAGGACAGGAGTATTCACCCCTCCACTTT; CDR3aa: CASSRKGQEYSPLHF
j_gene: TRBJ2-3; d_gene: NA; abundance: NA; len: 15; v_gene: TRBV6-5; CDR3nt: TGTGCCAGCAGTTACGGGACTCTCCTCACAGATACGCAGTATTTT; CDR3aa: CASSYGTLLTDTQYF
j_gene: TRBJ2-5; d_gene: TRBD2; abundance: once; len: 17; v_gene: TRBV5-6; CDR3nt: TGTGCCAGCAGCGCGAGTATGTGGGACTATCGTCCAGAGACCCAGTACTTC; CDR3aa: CASSASMWDYRPETQYF
j_gene: TRBJ2-7; d_gene: TRBD2; abundance: NA; len: 16; v_gene: TRBV18; CDR3nt: TGTGCCAGCTCACCGAGAAGGGAGGGGATTTACTACGAGCAGTACTTC; CDR3aa: CASSPRREGIYYEQYF
j_gene: TRBJ1-2; d_gene: NA; abundance: NA; len: 16; v_gene: TRBV28; CDR3nt: TGTGCCAGCAGTCGACTCCCCCGGGCCGGAGGCTATGGCTACACCTTC; CDR3aa: CASSRLPRAGGYGYTF
j_gene: TRBJ2-3; d_gene: TRBD1; abundance: NA; len: 13; v_gene: TRBV19; CDR3nt: TGTGCCAGTGACAGGGGGCACACAGATACGCAGTATTTT; CDR3aa: CASDRGHTDTQYF
j_gene: TRBJ2-3; d_gene: TRBD2; abundance: few; len: 14; v_gene: TRBV11-2; CDR3nt: TGTGCCAGCAGCCATGAACTAGCGAGGGATACGCAGTATTTT; CDR3aa: CASSHELARDTQYF
j_gene: TRBJ2-7; d_gene: TRBD2; abundance: NA; len: 14; v_gene: TRBV4-2; CDR3nt: TGTGCCAGCAGCCATACTAGCGGGGCCTACGAGCAGTACTTC; CDR3aa: CASSHTSGAYEQYF
j_gene: TRBJ2-1; d_gene: TRBD2; abundance: NA; len: 13; v_gene: TRBV5-1; CDR3nt: TGCGCCAGCAGCTCAGCGGGAGGTTTTGAGCAGTTCTTC; CDR3aa: CASSSAGGFEQFF
j_gene: TRBJ1-4; d_gene: NA; abundance: few; len: 14; v_gene: TRBV7-2; CDR3nt: TGTGCCAGCAGCCCAGGGCCCGGCAATGAAAAACTGTTTTTT; CDR3aa: CASSPGPGNEKLFF
j_gene: TRBJ2-5; d_gene: TRBD2; abundance: NA; len: 14; v_gene: TRBV19; CDR3nt: TGTGCCAGTAGTATAAAACTAGCGGCGGAGACCCAGTACTTC; CDR3aa: CASSIKLAAETQYF
j_gene: TRBJ2-7; d_gene: NA; abundance: NA; len: 13; v_gene: TRBV5-1; CDR3nt: TGCGCCAGCAGCTTGGACAGGTCCTACGAGCAGTACTTC; CDR3aa: CASSLDRSYEQYF
j_gene: TRBJ1-1; d_gene: NA; abundance: NA; len: 12; v_gene: TRBV15; CDR3nt: TGTGCCACCAGGGAACAGGGTCGCGGAGCTTTCTTT; CDR3aa: CATREQGRGAFF
j_gene: TRBJ2-3; d_gene: TRBD1; abundance: NA; len: 13; v_gene: TRBV5-1; CDR3nt: TGCGCCAGCAGCATTAGGACAGGGGATACGCAGTATTTT; CDR3aa: CASSIRTGDTQYF
j_gene: TRBJ2-2; d_gene: NA; abundance: few; len: 19; v_gene: TRBV3-1/TRBV3-2; CDR3nt: TGTGCCAGCAGTTTACCCCATCGATTAGCGCCCCTAAACACCGGGGAGCTGTTTTTT; CDR3aa: CASSLPHRLAPLNTGELFF
j_gene: TRBJ2-7; d_gene: TRBD1; abundance: NA; len: 14; v_gene: TRBV18; CDR3nt: TGTGCCAGCTCACCACGGGAAACAGGGGTCGAGCAGTACTTC; CDR3aa: CASSPRETGVEQYF
j_gene: TRBJ1-6; d_gene: NA; abundance: once; len: 15; v_gene: TRBV7-9; CDR3nt: TGTGCCAGCGGACGGGAGGGGAGGTATAATTCACCCCTCCACTTT; CDR3aa: CASGREGRYNSPLHF
j_gene: TRBJ2-1; d_gene: TRBD2; abundance: NA; len: 10; v_gene: TRBV25-1; CDR3nt: TGTGCCAGCAGTAGCGGGAGGCAGTTCTTC; CDR3aa: CASSSGRQFF
j_gene: TRBJ1-2; d_gene: TRBD1; abundance: few; len: 16; v_gene: TRBV7-2; CDR3nt: TGTGCCAGCAGCGCCCAACCCGGGACAGGGTCGCATGGCTACACCTTC; CDR3aa: CASSAQPGTGSHGYTF
j_gene: TRBJ1-5; d_gene: NA; abundance: NA; len: 15; v_gene: TRBV6-2/TRBV6-3; CDR3nt: TGTGCCAGCAGTTACCCGGCTCAGGGCAATCAGCCCCAGCATTTT; CDR3aa: CASSYPAQGNQPQHF
j_gene: TRBJ1-4; d_gene: NA; abundance: few; len: 16; v_gene: TRBV18; CDR3nt: TGTGCCAGCTCACCCACCCGGGGGGGGCGTCATGAAAAACTGTTTTTT; CDR3aa: CASSPTRGGRHEKLFF
j_gene: TRBJ2-3; d_gene: TRBD2; abundance: NA; len: 15; v_gene: TRBV14; CDR3nt: TGTGCCAGCAGGCCTCTAGCGGGAGTCACAGATACGCAGTATTTT; CDR3aa: CASRPLAGVTDTQYF
j_gene: TRBJ2-2; d_gene: NA; abundance: NA; len: 14; v_gene: TRBV27; CDR3nt: TGTGCCAGCAGTTCTACCCTGAACACCGGGGAGCTGTTTTTT; CDR3aa: CASSSTLNTGELFF
j_gene: TRBJ2-2; d_gene: NA; abundance: NA; len: 17; v_gene: TRBV28; CDR3nt: TGTGCCAGCAGACTAGAACCGGGCCGGGATTTCACCGGGGAGCTGTTTTTT; CDR3aa: CASRLEPGRDFTGELFF
j_gene: TRBJ1-2; d_gene: TRBD1; abundance: NA; len: 15; v_gene: TRBV6-5; CDR3nt: TGTGCCAGCCATACTACCGGGACAGGGGCTTTTGGCTACACCTTC; CDR3aa: CASHTTGTGAFGYTF